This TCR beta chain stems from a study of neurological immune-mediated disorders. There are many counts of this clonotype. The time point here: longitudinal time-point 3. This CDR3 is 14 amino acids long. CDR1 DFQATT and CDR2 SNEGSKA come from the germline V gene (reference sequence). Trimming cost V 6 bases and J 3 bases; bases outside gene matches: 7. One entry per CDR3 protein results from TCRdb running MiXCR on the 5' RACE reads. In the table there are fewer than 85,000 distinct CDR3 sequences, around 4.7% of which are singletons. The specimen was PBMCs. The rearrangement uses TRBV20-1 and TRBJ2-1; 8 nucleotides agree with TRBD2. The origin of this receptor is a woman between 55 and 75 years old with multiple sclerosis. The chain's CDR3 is CSAISGGRYNEQFF. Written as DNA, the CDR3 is TGCAGTGCAATAAGCGGGGGCCGCTACAATGAGCAGTTCTTC.